The T cell receptor beta chain described here comes from a study of T-cell reconstitution after alpha-beta-depleted transplantation in children. Study-level results: It was newly produced T cells that mostly accounted for T-cell counts and diversity one year after transplant. Approximately two months post-transplant, alpha-beta T cells reportedly originated from several hundred expanded graft clones.

It was with unique molecular identifiers that the TCRbeta library was prepared. One entry per CDR3 protein, called by TCRdb with MiXCR from the PCR reads. The data show about 60,000 distinct CDR3 sequences, approximately 43% seen once. CDR3 length: 11 residues. After removal of 3 bases from V and 14 bases from J, the junction contained 1 base not matched to a gene. Per germline, CDR1 KGHSH and CDR2 LQKENI. In its sample, this clonotype was seen a few times. What it binds is unknown. The TCR comes from a male patient under 18 who had a stem cell transplant for acute lymphoblastic leukemia, so the T cells may come from the graft donor. The specimen was PBMCs, mostly from graft donor cells, collected 360 days after TCRalphabeta/CD19-depleted stem cell transplant. The chain is built from TRBV18 and TRBJ2-1, with 10 bases that match TRBD1. The CDR3 loop is CASSPDRGEFF. For the CDR3, the DNA is TGTGCCAGCTCACCGGACAGGGGGGAGTTCTTC.